This TCR beta chain was sequenced during a study of blood T cell repertoires in COVID-19. Overall study context: In each case, the material was cDNA or gDNA derived from T cells, B-cell-depleted T cells, or PBMCs.

The data were produced by immunoSEQ multiplex PCR, yet TCRdb's version contains in-frame clones alone and is incomplete. The sample lists under 450,000 clones, about 90% occurring once. CDR3 length: 16 residues. The ends lost 6 bases at V and 3 bases at J; junction bases unmatched: 8. From germline, CDR1 is LNHDA and CDR2 SQIVND (reference sequence). Donors of Cohort 3 who recovered were those that had two negative PCRs, clearance, or symptom resolution. The chain carries TRBV19 and TRBJ2-1; 10 positions agree with TRBD2. The receptor was derived from a man between 25 and 39 years old who had recovered from COVID-19. Sequencing was done on a sample of PBMCs or T cells enriched from blood (not recorded which). The DNA for the CDR3 is TGTGCCAGTAGGGGGGGTACTAGCGGGGACTACAATGAGCAGTTCTTC. It yields the protein CASRGGTSGDYNEQFF.